Below, 20 T cell receptor beta chains from the same sample are listed, as sequenced in a study of Ad26.COV2.S vaccination and SARS-CoV-2 variants. This sample's treatment: some 19 received Ad26.COV2.S at low or high dose, single or two shots; five or six received placebo; per-sample allocation not given. It was on day 63 after the first vaccine or placebo injection that samples were taken. The protocol was immunoSEQ multiplex PCR, while the TCRdb copy is restricted to in-frame clones and leaves out a portion. The profile shows some 500,000 clones, roughly 89% of them singletons. The sample was peripheral blood, taken in a trial of Ad26.COV2.S vaccine versus placebo. These receptors came from a person between 18 and 65 years old who received the Ad26.COV2.S COVID-19 vaccine or a placebo.

The chain uses TRBV21-1 and TRBJ2-2; TRBD1 is the table's D call and was not checked against the DNA. TRBV21-1 is a pseudogene. CDR3 size: 18 residues. CDR3 coding DNA: TGTGCCAGCAGCTCCCTGGGGCAGGGGGCTGGCGGAGCCGGGGAGCTGTTTTTT. Translating gives CASSSLGQGAGGAGELFF.

The chain has TRBV10-3 and TRBJ1-2, with TRBD1 identical over 11 bases. V lost 6 bases to trimming and J lost 7 bases; unmatched junction nucleotides: 10. Germline V lookup: CDR1 ENHRY, CDR2 SYGVKD. This CDR3 spans 15 amino acids. The CDR3 bases are TGTGCCATCAGGCCGGGACAGGGGGGATTACGTGGCTACACCTTC. This translates into CAIRPGQGGLRGYTF.

The chain's CDR3 is CASSLRSRGEGYTF. DNA of the CDR3: TGTGCCAGCAGCTTAAGAAGCCGGGGAGAGGGCTACACCTTC. V usage is TRBV7-8 and J usage is TRBJ1-2; no definite D call. Germline V gives CDR1 SGHVS, CDR2 FQNEAQ. The V gene lost 2 bases and the J gene lost 8 bases, with 15 bases spanning the gap. This CDR3 has 14 amino acids.

This chain uses TRBV5-1 with TRBJ2-3, with D unresolved. The CDR3 length is 13 residues. The germline V and J ends were trimmed by 4 bases and 1 base, with 7 bases remaining between them. Germline CDR1 and CDR2: SGHRS and YFSETQ. CDR3 sequence (DNA): TGCGCCAGCAGCGCACGGGGCACAGATACGCAGTATTTT. It codes for CASSARGTDTQYF.

The CDR3 DNA sequence: TGTGCCAGTAGTGAAAACAGGGTTCACACAGATACGCAGTATTTT. Its translation is CASSENRVHTDTQYF. The chain couples TRBV19 to TRBJ2-3, with D tentatively TRBD1 (6 bases). V dropped 5 bases and J dropped 2 bases, with 14 bases sitting between them. Germline loops: CDR1 LNHDA, CDR2 SQIVND (reference sequence). CDR3 length: 15 amino acids.

J is TRBJ2-3 and V is TRBV18; tentatively, D is TRBD1 (5 bases). Trimming removed 3 bases at V and 2 bases at J, with 9 bases between. This CDR3 is 14 amino acids long. Germline lookup yields CDR1 KGHSH and CDR2 LQKENI. The CDR3 here is CASSPDRYTDTQYF. The DNA of the CDR3 is TGTGCCAGCTCACCTGACAGATACACAGATACGCAGTATTTT.

Comment on this clone: The same CDR3 arises from other DNA sequences in this sample as well. The chain combines TRBV28 with TRBJ1-3, with TRBD1 as a possible D gene (6 bases). The V and J ends lost 5 bases and 1 base respectively, with 9 bases between them. The CDR3 is made up of 14 amino acids. The V gene's germline CDR1 is MDHEN and CDR2 SYDVKM. The CDR3 is CASSLQGSGNTIYF. The CDR3 DNA reads TGTGCCAGCAGTCTACAGGGATCTGGAAACACCATATATTTT. Drawing the rest from reference TRBV28 and TRBJ1-3, the complete variable domain is DVKVTQSSRYLVKRTGEKVFLECVQDMDHENMFWYRQDPGLGLRLIYFSYDVKMKEKGDIPEGYSVSREKKERFSLILESASTNQTSMYLCASSLQGSGNTIYFGEGSWLTVV.

DNA for the CDR3: TGCGCCAGCAGCTTGAGTGGAAATGAAAAACTGTTTTTT. Amino acid sequence: CASSLSGNEKLFF. The chain links TRBV5-1 to TRBJ1-4; no clear D. This CDR3 is built from 13 residues. Germline V lookup: CDR1 SGHRS, CDR2 YFSETQ. V was pared by 1 base and J by 5 bases, with 6 bases between.

The J gene is TRBJ2-5, the V gene TRBV11-3, with TRBD1 matching 7 bases. Germline V gene lookup returns CDR1 SGHNT and CDR2 YENEEA. V was pared by 4 bases and J by 3 bases, with 8 bases of the junction left unmatched. This CDR3 comprises 15 residues. CDR3 residues: CASSYGSGGEETQYF. CDR3 nucleotide sequence: TGTGCCAGCAGCTACGGGTCAGGGGGAGAAGAGACCCAGTACTTC. Variable domain in full (rest from reference TRBV11-3 and TRBJ2-5): EAGVVQSPRYKIIEKKQPVAFWCNPISGHNTLYWYLQNLGQGPELLIRYENEEAVDDSQLPKDRFSAERLKGVDSTLKIQPAELGDSAVYLCASSYGSGGEETQYFGPGTRLLVL.

This clone was picked up one time. This chain links TRBV5-1 with TRBJ2-5; 10 bases line up with TRBD1. Germline CDR1 and CDR2: SGHRS and YFSETQ. The trim removed 4 bases at V and 4 bases at J, leaving 10 bases unmatched. CDR3 size: 16 residues. The CDR3 sequence: CASSRGTTGGPETQYF. CDR3 in DNA: TGCGCCAGCAGCCGAGGAACGACAGGGGGCCCAGAGACCCAGTACTTC. The full variable domain, completed using reference TRBV5-1 and TRBJ2-5, is KAGVTQTPRYLIKTRGQQVTLSCSPISGHRSVSWYQQTPGQGLQFLFEYFSETQRNKGNFPGRFSGRQFSNSRSEMNVSTLELGDSALYLCASSRGTTGGPETQYFGPGTRLLVL.

The J gene is TRBJ1-2, the V gene TRBV19; D is perhaps TRBD1 (5 bases). The V and J ends lost 10 bases and 6 bases respectively, with 18 bases between them. Germline-derived CDR1 and CDR2 are LNHDA and SQIVND (reference sequence). The CDR3 is 13 residues long. The CDR3 region has the DNA TGTGCCACCCGGATGGGGCAGGGAAATGGCTACACCTTC. Translated: CATRMGQGNGYTF.

The V gene is TRBV29-1, the J gene TRBJ1-2; 7 bases are shared with TRBD1. V lost 5 bases and J lost 2; bases outside the gene matches: 2. The CDR3 spans 12 residues. Germline-derived CDR1 and CDR2 are SQVTM and ANQGSEA. As DNA, the CDR3 is TGCAGCGTTTCGGACAGGAACTATGGCTACACCTTC. It yields the protein CSVSDRNYGYTF.

The chain recombines TRBV19 with TRBJ1-1; D call uncertain. CDR1 is LNHDA and CDR2 is SQIVND in the germline V gene (reference sequence). This CDR3 is built from 14 residues. V lost 3 bases and J lost 5, with 13 bases in between. CDR3 sequence: CASSIIESRTEAFF. CDR3 coding DNA: TGTGCCAGTAGTATCATCGAGAGTAGGACTGAAGCTTTCTTT.

The chain employs TRBV6-5 and TRBJ2-3; the D gene could be TRBD1 or TRBD2 (6 bases each). The V gene lost 4 bases and the J gene lost 3 bases, with 17 bases spanning the gap. The CDR3 runs 16 residues. Germline V CDR1 and CDR2: MNHEY, SVGAGI. The CDR3 DNA is TGTGCCAGCAGTTCCCCCCCGGGGGCTCGGACAGATACGCAGTATTTT. Its translation: CASSSPPGARTDTQYF.

V is TRBV5-3 and J is TRBJ1-1; 9 nucleotides line up with TRBD1. TRBV5-3 qualifies as an ORF whose function is uncertain. CDR3 length equals 16 residues. Trimming took 5 bases from V and 5 from J; bases not matched to a gene: 13. CDR3 DNA: TGTGCCAGAAGTGGCCCCCCGGACAGGGGCGGGACTGAAGCTTTCTTT. Translating it yields CARSGPPDRGGTEAFF.

The rearrangement links TRBV6-6 to TRBJ2-7, with 7 nucleotides matching TRBD1. The V gene end was trimmed by 4 bases and the J gene end by 6 bases; junction bases not matched to a gene: 12. CDR3 length: 15 residues. In germline, CDR1 is MNHNY, CDR2 SVGAGI (reference sequence). The CDR3 reads CASSLRQGNPSEQYF. The CDR3 coding sequence is TGTGCCAGCAGTTTAAGACAGGGAAACCCCTCCGAGCAGTACTTC.

The chain has TRBV3-1 (or the pseudogene TRBV3-2) and TRBJ1-1, with D maybe TRBD1 (6 bases). CDR1 LGHDT and CDR2 YNNKEL come from the germline V gene (reference sequence). The V and J ends lost 0 bases and 14 bases respectively, with 16 bases between them. The CDR3 covers 13 residues. CDR3 nucleotides: TGTGCCAGCAGCCAAGATATGGGGACACCGTCCTTCTTT. This translates into CASSQDMGTPSFF.

The chain couples TRBV5-4 to TRBJ1-2; D is ambiguous. Germline V gene sequence: CDR1 SGHNT, CDR2 YYREEE (reference sequence). V lost 2 bases and J lost 3, with 8 bases in between. The CDR3 has 13 amino acids. For the CDR3, the DNA is TGTGCCAGCAGCTTTATGGAGCACTATGGCTACACCTTC. Its protein product is CASSFMEHYGYTF.

The chain is built from TRBV9 and TRBJ2-3; D unresolved. V was clipped by 0 bases and J by 3 bases, with 8 bases between them. The germline gives CDR1 SGDLS, CDR2 YYNGEE. The CDR3 has 14 residues. The CDR3 DNA is TGTGCCAGCAGCGTAGATTACGCGACAGATACGCAGTATTTT. It specifies CASSVDYATDTQYF.

The V call is TRBV12-3 or TRBV12-4, the J call TRBJ2-5, with D possibly matching TRBD2 (6 bases). This CDR3 has 12 amino acids. The V gene lost 2 bases and the J gene lost 7 bases, with 8 bases spanning the gap. The CDR3: CASSLFGGTQYF. The CDR3 bases are TGTGCCAGCAGTTTATTCGGGGGGACCCAGTACTTC.